A selection of T cell receptor beta chains follows, all from one sample in a study of blood T cells in healthy people across ages. TCRdb redid the calling of the 5' RACE reads with MiXCR, one entry per CDR3 protein. The repertoire holds roughly 860,000 distinct CDR3 sequences, with about 62% as singletons. What was sequenced was blood. All receptors derive from a man in his thirties or forties in good health. The CDR3 runs from the conserved cysteine through the conserved F or W. D genes are given only for firm matches. Expanded clones get a size class; other rows say once, few or many, or leave the size out.

J gene	D gene	clone size	V gene	CDR3 DNA	CDR3 protein
TRBJ1-4	.	.	TRBV7-2	TGTGCCAGCAGCCGAGGCGGAAATGAAAAACTGTTTTTT	CASSRGGNEKLFF
TRBJ2-3	.	.	TRBV10-3	TGTGCCATCAGTGACCTAAACAGGGGCACAGATACGCAGTATTTT	CAISDLNRGTDTQYF
TRBJ1-5	.	few	TRBV7-9	TGTGCCAGCAGCCAGGGGAGGGTCAATCAGCCCCAGCATTTT	CASSQGRVNQPQHF
TRBJ2-6	.	.	TRBV19	TGTGCCAGTAGTAGGGGTGGCGGTGGGGCCAACGTCCTGACTTTC	CASSRGGGGANVLTF
TRBJ2-3	.	.	TRBV4-3	TGCGCCAGCAGCCAAGAGGAGAGACTAGGACGCACAGATACGCAGTATTTT	CASSQEERLGRTDTQYF
TRBJ2-1	.	once	TRBV9	TGTGCCAGCAGCCCAGGGGGGGCAAATGAGCAGTTCTTC	CASSPGGANEQFF
TRBJ2-6	.	.	TRBV7-9	TGTGCCAGCAGCTCTCCGGCGCGGGCTCCTGGGGCCAACGTCCTGACTTTC	CASSSPARAPGANVLTF
TRBJ2-1	.	few	TRBV28	TGTGCCAGCAGTTTAGGGACACTCAATGAGCAGTTCTTC	CASSLGTLNEQFF
TRBJ1-2	.	.	TRBV3-1	TGTGCCAGCTCCTACCCCCAGGGCGGCTATGACTACACCTTC	CASSYPQGGYDYTF
TRBJ2-7	.	.	TRBV20-1	TGCAGTGCCCCAGACAACTTCTACGAGCAGTACTTC	CSAPDNFYEQYF
TRBJ2-2	.	.	TRBV4-2	TGTGCCAGCAGCAACCCTTCGGCAGGGTGGCAACTGAACACCGGGGAGCTGTTTTTT	CASSNPSAGWQLNTGELFF
TRBJ2-5	.	.	TRBV5-1	TGCGCCAGCAGATTTGTGGGGGGCCCACAAGAGACCCAGTACTTC	CASRFVGGPQETQYF
TRBJ1-5	.	.	TRBV7-8	TGTGCCAGCAGCTCCCGGGACGGACAACGGCCCCAGCATTTT	CASSSRDGQRPQHF
TRBJ2-1	.	.	TRBV27	TGTGCCAGCAGTTTATCCGGGCTAGCCGCGTGGTTCTTC	CASSLSGLAAWFF
TRBJ2-3	TRBD1	few	TRBV28	TGTGCCAGCAGTTCTGTAGGGGGCCGGGCAGATACGCAGTATTTT	CASSSVGGRADTQYF
TRBJ2-1	.	.	TRBV7-9	TGTGCCAGCAGCCGACCCCAGGGGAAAGGAGAGAATGAGCAGTTCTTC	CASSRPQGKGENEQFF
TRBJ2-1	.	few	TRBV7-9	TGTGCCAGCAGCTTCAACGCAGGCCCCCAAGGCGATGAGCAGTTCTTC	CASSFNAGPQGDEQFF
TRBJ2-6	.	.	TRBV12-3/TRBV12-4	TGTGCCAGCAGAGTCGCCGGGGCCAACGTCCTGACTTTC	CASRVAGANVLTF
TRBJ1-1	TRBD1	once	TRBV20-1	TGCAGTGCTAGCCGCCGACAGGGGAACACTGAAGCTTTCTTT	CSASRRQGNTEAFF
TRBJ1-4	.	.	TRBV12-3/TRBV12-4	TGTGCCAGCAGTTTAGGACCGATTAATGAAAAACTGTTTTTT	CASSLGPINEKLFF
TRBJ1-4	.	.	TRBV7-6	TGTGCCTGCAGCGACCCGTGGGGGGCGGCTAATGAAAAACTGTTTTTT	CACSDPWGAANEKLFF
TRBJ2-1	.	.	TRBV6-2/TRBV6-3	TGTGCCAGCAGGGGAGCGGGTGAGCAGTTCTTC	CASRGAGEQFF
TRBJ2-7	.	.	TRBV4-2	TGTGCCAGCAGCCAAAGAGTAGGACCCTACGAGCAGTACTTC	CASSQRVGPYEQYF
TRBJ1-2	.	.	TRBV7-9	TGTGCCAGCAGCTTAGGAGGGTTAGGACAAGCTAGAGGCTACACCTTC	CASSLGGLGQARGYTF
TRBJ2-1	.	.	TRBV7-9	TGTGCCAGCAGCTTAGCAATCGATATCAATGAGCAGTTCTTC	CASSLAIDINEQFF
TRBJ2-5	.	.	TRBV20-1	TGCAGTGCCATCTCCCTGGAGGGGGCGGGAGAGACCCAGTACTTC	CSAISLEGAGETQYF
TRBJ2-1	.	.	TRBV7-8	TGTGCCAGCAGCTTAGGACAGGGGAGGGTTAATGAGCAGTTCTTC	CASSLGQGRVNEQFF
TRBJ1-4	.	.	TRBV12-3/TRBV12-4	TGTGCCAGCAGTTTTAACCGGGCCGAGGGGTTTTTT	CASSFNRAEGFF
TRBJ2-3	.	.	TRBV6-6	TGTGCCACCAGCCCCCGGAGGGGCACAGATACGCAGTATTTT	CATSPRRGTDTQYF
TRBJ2-1	.	.	TRBV7-3	TGTGCCAGCAGTCCGAGGGTGGGGGGCATCTACAATGAGCAGTTCTTC	CASSPRVGGIYNEQFF
TRBJ2-5	TRBD1	few	TRBV20-1	TGCAGTGCCCACGGACAGGGGGCTGAGCAGTACTTC	CSAHGQGAEQYF
TRBJ1-6	.	few	TRBV20-1	TGCAGTGCTAGAGGAAAAGCTTCTGACTATAATTCACCCCTCCACTTT	CSARGKASDYNSPLHF
TRBJ2-1	.	.	TRBV6-5	TGTGCCAGCAGACGTATGAATGAGCAGTTCTTC	CASRRMNEQFF
TRBJ1-6	.	once	TRBV7-2	TGTGCCAGCAGCTCCCCGGGACTACTTATAGGGTCACCCCTCCACTTT	CASSSPGLLIGSPLHF
TRBJ1-2	.	once	TRBV5-1	TGCGCCAGCAGCTTACATTTGGCAGGGGCCAACTATGGCTACACCTTC	CASSLHLAGANYGYTF
TRBJ2-3	.	.	TRBV7-6	TGTGCCAGCAGCGACCCGTCAACAGGGAAAGATACGCAGTATTTT	CASSDPSTGKDTQYF
TRBJ2-1	TRBD1	.	TRBV24-1	TGTGCCACCAGTGACCCCGGGACAGGGGGGGACAGTGAGCAGTTCTTC	CATSDPGTGGDSEQFF
TRBJ2-3	TRBD1	.	TRBV20-1	TGCAGTGCTAGAGATGCCTGGACAGGGAATCGCACAGATACGCAGTATTTT	CSARDAWTGNRTDTQYF
TRBJ2-5	.	.	TRBV7-6	TGTGCCAGCAGCCCCCAACCATCTAGCTCCCCTGAGACCCAGTACTTC	CASSPQPSSSPETQYF
TRBJ1-6	TRBD1	.	TRBV28	TGTGCCAGCACCCAGACAGGGGGTGGAATTAGATCACCCCTCCACTTT	CASTQTGGGIRSPLHF
TRBJ1-6	.	.	TRBV3-1	TGTGCCAGCAGCCAGGAGGGAAAGAGTTCACCCCTCCACTTT	CASSQEGKSSPLHF
TRBJ2-1	.	.	TRBV4-3	TGCGCCAGCAGCTCCTGGAACAATGAGCAGTTCTTC	CASSSWNNEQFF
TRBJ2-1	TRBD2	.	TRBV18	TGTGCCAGCTCACCAAGAGCGGGGGCCACCTACAATGAGCAGTTCTTC	CASSPRAGATYNEQFF
TRBJ2-5	.	.	TRBV5-1	TGCGCCAGCAGCCGGGTACAAGAGACCCAGTACTTC	CASSRVQETQYF
TRBJ2-1	TRBD2	.	TRBV20-1	TGCAGTGCTAGAGGCCCGGGGGGGTATGAGCAGTTCTTC	CSARGPGGYEQFF
TRBJ2-5	TRBD2	.	TRBV5-1	TGCGCCAGAAGCGGACTAGGTCGCCACCAAGAGACCCAGTACTTC	CARSGLGRHQETQYF
TRBJ2-5	TRBD1	.	TRBV5-1	TGCGCCAGCAATCCGGGCAGGGGGCATGAGGAGACCCAGTACTTC	CASNPGRGHEETQYF
TRBJ2-7	.	.	TRBV12-3/TRBV12-4	TGTGCCAGCAGTTTCCTAGGCAGCGTCTACGAGCAGTACTTC	CASSFLGSVYEQYF
TRBJ2-5	.	.	TRBV5-1	TGCGCCAGCAGCTTAAGTCGCGCAGTACAAGAGACCCAGTACTTC	CASSLSRAVQETQYF
TRBJ2-5	.	few	TRBV5-1	TGCGCCAGCAGCTTGCGGGGTCAACAAGAGACCCAGTACTTC	CASSLRGQQETQYF
TRBJ2-2	.	.	TRBV4-3	TGCGCCAGCAGCCAAGATACCCGGGATGAGCTGTTTTTT	CASSQDTRDELFF
TRBJ2-1	.	.	TRBV9	TGTGCCAGCAGCGGACACAGGGATACCCACCTAATCTACAATGAGCAGTTCTTC	CASSGHRDTHLIYNEQFF
TRBJ1-2	.	.	TRBV29-1	TGCAGCGTTGAAGGGCGTCGAGGGGGGTATGGCTACACCTTC	CSVEGRRGGYGYTF